This T cell receptor beta chain comes out of a study of OX40 agonist ivuxolimab in advanced cancers. Study-wide context: Eligibility rules accepted prior anti-PD-1, anti-PD-L1 or anti-CTLA-4 therapy, and around 40% had some. Study-level findings and limits: Low normalized T-cell clonal expansion was also seen in some nonresponders.

In the case of this clone: What it recognizes is unknown. A junction boundary mismatches the germline segment, possibly from a read error.

Baseline was the first blood sampling point, followed by cycle 4 day 1 and cycle 7 day 1. CDR1 is SSHAT, CDR2 FNYEAQ, per germline (reference sequence). This CDR3 spans 15 amino acids. Here immunoSEQ multiplex PCR was the method, and the copy in TCRdb shows in-frame clones only, minus some. This table holds 20,000 to 25,000 clones, around 90% found once. This specimen was CD4+ or CD8+ T cells sorted from blood, taken in a trial of the OX40 agonist ivuxolimab. J is TRBJ2-5 and V is TRBV7-7; D perhaps matches TRBD1 (7 bases). The receptor's source is an adult with an advanced solid tumor such as melanoma, head and neck, liver or kidney cancer. The CDR3, as DNA: TGTGCTAGCAGCTTAGGCGGGACAGCGCAAGAGACCCAGTACTTC. Protein: CASSLGGTAQETQYF.